This passage covers 7 T cell receptor beta chains from one sample sequenced in a study of early T cells in non-severe SARS-CoV-2 infection. TCRdb re-analysed the 5' RACE reads in MiXCR, keeping a single row per CDR3 protein. The table has tens of thousands of distinct CDR3 sequences, 5.6% seen once. What was sequenced was whole blood. The receptors shown here come from an adult who was a healthcare worker with PCR-confirmed SARS-CoV-2 infection or an uninfected control (not recorded which).

This clonotype was observed at least ten times. CDR3 sequence (DNA): TGCAGTGCTAGTGGGACAACAGGAGGAGAGACCCAGTACTTC. Its protein is CSASGTTGGETQYF. The chain combines TRBV20-1 with TRBJ2-5; D possibly corresponds to TRBD1 (6 bases). This CDR3 contains 14 residues. CDR1 DFQATT and CDR2 SNEGSKA come from the germline V gene (reference sequence). Trimming removed 3 bases at V and 4 bases at J, with 15 bases between.

This clonotype showed up many times. V and J are TRBV7-9 and TRBJ2-1; D call uncertain. V gave up 1 base and J gave up 10 bases, with 5 bases separating them. The CDR3 sequence is 11 residues long. CDR1 and CDR2 from the germline V gene are SEHNR and FQNEAQ (reference sequence). The CDR3 region is CASSLGKEQFF. The CDR3 coding sequence is TGTGCCAGCAGCTTAGGGAAGGAGCAGTTCTTC.

The chain uses TRBV2 and TRBJ1-5; TRBD1 might be the D (6 bases). The germline V and J ends were trimmed by 5 bases and 1 base, with 15 bases remaining between them. The CDR3 contains 16 residues. Per the germline V gene, CDR1 is SNHLY and CDR2 is FYNNEI. CDR3 nucleotides: TGTGCCAGCAGTCGTTCACAGGGCAAAAGCAATCAGCCCCAGCATTTT. This encodes CASSRSQGKSNQPQHF.

This clonotype was counted only a few times. The CDR3 reads CATQATWQGHGYTF. The DNA of the CDR3 is TGTGCCACTCAAGCCACCTGGCAGGGGCATGGCTACACCTTC. The chain has TRBV19 and TRBJ1-2, with a weak D call TRBD1 (6 bases). This CDR3 spans 14 amino acids. The V gene's germline CDR1 is LNHDA and CDR2 SQIVND (reference sequence). V was pared by 10 bases and J by 6 bases, with 21 bases between.

This clonotype was seen a handful of times. The rearrangement uses TRBV7-9 and TRBJ2-2; a possible D gene is TRBD2 (6 bases). Trimming took off 2 bases at V and 8 bases at J, with 15 bases between the two ends. The germline V gene has CDR1 SEHNR and CDR2 FQNEAQ (reference sequence). CDR3 length: 15 residues. CDR3 in amino acids: CASSLFGTSSGELFF. The CDR3 region has the DNA TGTGCCAGCAGCTTATTCGGCACTAGCTCGGGGGAGCTGTTTTTT.

This clonotype was counted at least ten times. The chain couples TRBV7-6 to TRBJ2-5; D unresolved. Germline V gene lookup returns CDR1 SGHVS and CDR2 FNYEAQ. This CDR3 comprises 14 residues. V dropped 2 bases and J dropped 4 bases, with 11 bases sitting between them. CDR3 nucleotides: TGTGCCAGCAGCTTACGCTCGGGCCGAGAGACCCAGTACTTC. This translates into CASSLRSGRETQYF.

This clonotype was seen repeatedly, ten times or more. The chain has TRBV6-6 and TRBJ2-7; 10 bases are shared with TRBD1. Per the germline V gene, CDR1 is MNHNY and CDR2 is SVGAGI (reference sequence). The CDR3 contains 15 residues. Trimming took 6 bases from V and 5 from J; bases not matched to a gene: 10. Here the CDR3 DNA reads TGTGCCAGCAGACTAGACAGGGGGCGAAGCGACGAGCAGTACTTC. Protein: CASRLDRGRSDEQYF.